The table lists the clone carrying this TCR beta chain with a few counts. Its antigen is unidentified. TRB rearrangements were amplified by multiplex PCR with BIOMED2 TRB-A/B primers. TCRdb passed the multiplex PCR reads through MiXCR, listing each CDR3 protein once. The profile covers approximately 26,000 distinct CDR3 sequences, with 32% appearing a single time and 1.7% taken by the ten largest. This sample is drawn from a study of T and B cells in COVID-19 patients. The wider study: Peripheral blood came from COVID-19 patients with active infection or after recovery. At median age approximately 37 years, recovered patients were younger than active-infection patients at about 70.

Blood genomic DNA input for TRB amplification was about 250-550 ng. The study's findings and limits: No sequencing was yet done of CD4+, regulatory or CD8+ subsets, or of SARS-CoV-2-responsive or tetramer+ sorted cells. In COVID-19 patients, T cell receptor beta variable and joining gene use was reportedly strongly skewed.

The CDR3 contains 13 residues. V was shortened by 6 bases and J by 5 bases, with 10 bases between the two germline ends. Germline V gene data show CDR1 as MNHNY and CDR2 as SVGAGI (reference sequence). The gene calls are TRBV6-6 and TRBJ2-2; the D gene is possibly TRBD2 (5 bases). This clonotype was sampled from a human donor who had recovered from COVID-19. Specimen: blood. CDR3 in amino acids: CASRRGRTGELFF. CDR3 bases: TGTGCCAGCAGAAGAGGGCGAACCGGGGAGCTGTTTTTT.